This T cell receptor beta chain is drawn from a study of T cell responses to AZD1222 COVID-19 vaccine. Note on this clone: Its specificity is not known.

Germline CDR1 SNHLY, CDR2 FYNNEI. Between the trimmed V and J ends, which lost 7 bases and 8 bases, there was a span of 20 bases. The CDR3 is 14 residues long. TCRdb's table, derived via immunoSEQ multiplex PCR, lists solely in-frame clones and lacks some. There are about 150,000 clones in the sample; roughly 92% occur only once, and roughly 1.3% lies in the top ten. Both about-4-week and about-12-week second-dose recipients were combined. Study results and caveats: Reports indicate that nearly half of spike-specific TCRs are directed at unmutated variant regions. Repertoires were obtained only post-peak T cell response.

The sequencing used peripheral blood, collected 28 days after the second AZD1222 dose. This chain connects TRBV2 to TRBJ1-2; a possible D gene is TRBD1 (5 bases). The sequence derives from an adult who received the AZD1222 COVID-19 vaccine. The CDR3 reads CASTVLRGFGGYTF. DNA for the CDR3: TGTGCCAGCACCGTGCTTCGGGGGTTCGGCGGCTACACCTTC. The full variable domain, rest sourced from reference TRBV2 and TRBJ1-2, is EPEVTQTPSHQVTQMGQEVILRCVPISNHLYFYWYRQILGQKVEFLVSFYNNEISEKSEIFDDQFSVERPDGSNFTLKIRSTKLEDSAMYFCASTVLRGFGGYTFGSGTRLTVV.